This TCR beta chain appears in the sequencing data of a study of T cells after yellow fever vaccination. Study results and caveats: By day 5 rather than day 15, the secondary response had peaked, though it was weaker. The study noted that FACS-sorted repertoires could contain abundant clonotypes contaminating from the bulk population. The study re-detected most primary-vaccination clones after the booster (nearly 97% CD4, 80% to 90% CD8).

Germline loops: CDR1 SGHVS, CDR2 FNYEAQ. Trimming removed 4 bases from V and 5 bases from J, with 15 bases in between. The CDR3 length is 14 residues. The TCR cDNA carried a universal primer site and UMIs from 5'RACE template switching. Each CDR3 protein is one row after TCRdb ran MiXCR on the 5' RACE reads. Seen here are under 550,000 distinct CDR3 sequences, just over 20% observed once, and the top ten hold less than 20%. The sample holds many counts of this clonotype. Its antigen is unknown. The source material was PBMCs, sampled about 21 days after the first yellow fever vaccination. The receptor's source is a man between 18 and 35 years old who received the YFV17D yellow fever vaccine. The chain joins TRBV7-6 to TRBJ2-7; TRBD2 is a possible D gene (6 bases). CDR3 region: CASSSVRGYHEQYF. The CDR3 DNA is TGTGCCAGCAGCTCAGTTCGGGGGTACCACGAGCAGTACTTC.